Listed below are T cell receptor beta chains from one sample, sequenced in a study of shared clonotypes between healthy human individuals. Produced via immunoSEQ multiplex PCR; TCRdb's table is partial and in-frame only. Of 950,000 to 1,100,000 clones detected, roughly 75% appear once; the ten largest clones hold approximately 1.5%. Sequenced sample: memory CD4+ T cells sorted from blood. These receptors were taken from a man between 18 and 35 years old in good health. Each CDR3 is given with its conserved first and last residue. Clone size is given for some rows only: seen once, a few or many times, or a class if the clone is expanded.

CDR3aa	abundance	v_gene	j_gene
CASSPMPRLAAFTDTQYF	NA	TRBV18	TRBJ2-3
CASSLAGDSRGEQYF	NA	TRBV5-6	TRBJ2-7
CASSFDRMYEQYF	NA	TRBV5-1	TRBJ2-7
CASSPPGGMNTEAFF	few	TRBV18	TRBJ1-1
CASSLGSWAETQYF	once	TRBV7-7	TRBJ2-5
CASSPGTGPRPQHF	NA	TRBV6-1	TRBJ1-5
CVVTRDAGTRSEAFF	NA	TRBV6-5	TRBJ1-1
CASRSLAGRSIEQFF	NA	TRBV11-2	TRBJ2-1
CASNTLAGAGNEQFF	NA	TRBV2	TRBJ2-1
CASSLIESHTGELFF	NA	TRBV5-6	TRBJ2-2
CASSLFFGGEVDGYTF	NA	TRBV7-9	TRBJ1-2
CASSYRVTEAFF	many	TRBV6-5	TRBJ1-1
CAWSVSRTHGELFF	NA	TRBV30	TRBJ2-2
CAITRGTGDYVGYTF	few	TRBV6-1	TRBJ1-2
CASSPQPTAETQYF	NA	TRBV5-1	TRBJ2-5
CASSLVQGAREKLFF	NA	TRBV7-2	TRBJ1-4
CASSVGGSGELFF	NA	TRBV9	TRBJ2-2
CASSSQTVNTEAFF	NA	TRBV28	TRBJ1-1
CAGSPKSTGGGSPLHF	NA	TRBV30	TRBJ1-6
CASSALGARVTMNTEAFF	NA	TRBV6-1	TRBJ1-1
CASSQIGTSGPNEQYF	few	TRBV4-3	TRBJ2-7
CASSLPGYEQYF	NA	TRBV28	TRBJ2-7
CASSRDRGYGYTF	NA	TRBV13	TRBJ1-2
CSVRGGQGGEKLFF	few	TRBV29-1	TRBJ1-4
CASRPGLAGGNEQYF	NA	TRBV6-5	TRBJ2-7